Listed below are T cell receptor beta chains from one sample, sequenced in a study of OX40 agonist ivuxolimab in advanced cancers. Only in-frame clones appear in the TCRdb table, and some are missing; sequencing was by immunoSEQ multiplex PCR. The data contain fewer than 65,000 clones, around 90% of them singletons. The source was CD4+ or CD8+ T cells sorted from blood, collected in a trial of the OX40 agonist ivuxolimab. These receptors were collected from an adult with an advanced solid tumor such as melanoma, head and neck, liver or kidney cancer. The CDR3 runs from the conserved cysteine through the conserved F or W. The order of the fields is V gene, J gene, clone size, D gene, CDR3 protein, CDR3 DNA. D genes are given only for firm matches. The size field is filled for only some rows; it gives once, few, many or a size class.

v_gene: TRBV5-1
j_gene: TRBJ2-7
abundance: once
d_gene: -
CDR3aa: CASSLVSDGRSYLYEQYF
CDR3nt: TGCGCCAGCAGCTTGGTCAGCGACGGCCGATCCTATCTTTACGAGCAGTACTTC

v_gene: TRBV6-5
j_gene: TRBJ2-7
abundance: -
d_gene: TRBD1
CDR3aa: CASSPQGPSYEQYF
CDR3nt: TGTGCCAGCAGTCCACAGGGGCCCTCCTACGAGCAGTACTTC

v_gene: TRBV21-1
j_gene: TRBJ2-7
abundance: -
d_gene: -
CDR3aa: CASADRSSYEQYF
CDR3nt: TGTGCCAGCGCGGACAGGTCGAGCTACGAGCAGTACTTC

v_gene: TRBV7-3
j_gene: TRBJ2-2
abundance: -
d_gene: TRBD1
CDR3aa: CASSETGVTGELFF
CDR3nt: TGTGCCAGCAGCGAAACAGGGGTCACCGGGGAGCTGTTTTTT

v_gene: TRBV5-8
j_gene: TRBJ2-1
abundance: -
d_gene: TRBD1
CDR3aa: CASSSRDRGRNEQFF
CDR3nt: TGTGCCAGCAGCAGCCGGGACAGGGGCCGCAATGAGCAGTTCTTC

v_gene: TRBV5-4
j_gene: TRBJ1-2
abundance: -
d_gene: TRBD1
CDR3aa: CASSFQGAEGYTF
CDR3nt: TGTGCCAGCAGCTTCCAGGGGGCGGAGGGCTACACCTTC

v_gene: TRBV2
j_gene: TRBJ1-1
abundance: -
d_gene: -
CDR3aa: CASSEAGRAPETEAFF
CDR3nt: TGTGCCAGCAGTGAAGCGGGAAGGGCCCCAGAGACTGAAGCTTTCTTT

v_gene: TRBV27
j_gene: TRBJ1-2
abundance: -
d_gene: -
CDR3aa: CASSLSRGEITRYGYTF
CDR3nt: TGTGCCAGCAGTTTATCCAGGGGCGAAATCACCCGCTATGGCTACACCTTC

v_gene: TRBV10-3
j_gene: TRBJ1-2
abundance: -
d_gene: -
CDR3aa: CAISQTGPNYGYTF
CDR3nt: TGTGCCATCAGTCAGACAGGCCCCAACTATGGCTACACCTTC

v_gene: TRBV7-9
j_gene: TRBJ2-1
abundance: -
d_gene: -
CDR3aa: CASSRRLVENNEQFF
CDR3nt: TGTGCCAGCAGCCGGAGACTAGTCGAAAATAATGAGCAGTTCTTC

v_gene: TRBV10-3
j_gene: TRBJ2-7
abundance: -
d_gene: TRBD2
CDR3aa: CAIGGLAGGYEQYF
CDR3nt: TGTGCCATCGGAGGACTAGCGGGAGGGTACGAGCAGTACTTC

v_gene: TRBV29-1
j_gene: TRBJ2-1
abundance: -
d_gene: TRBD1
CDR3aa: CSVGDRANEQFF
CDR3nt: TGCAGCGTTGGGGACAGGGCCAATGAGCAGTTCTTC

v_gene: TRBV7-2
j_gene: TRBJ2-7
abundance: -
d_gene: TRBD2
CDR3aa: CASSLSRGGIYEQYF
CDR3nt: TGTGCCAGCAGCCTCTCACGGGGGGGGATTTACGAGCAGTACTTC

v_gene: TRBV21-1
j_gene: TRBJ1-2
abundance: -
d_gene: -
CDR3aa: CASSKQGQTYGYTF
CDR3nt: TGTGCCAGCAGCAAACAGGGGCAGACCTATGGCTACACCTTC

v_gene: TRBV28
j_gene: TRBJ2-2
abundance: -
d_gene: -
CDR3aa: CASSLPRMTGELFF
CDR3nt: TGTGCCAGCAGTTTGCCGAGGATGACCGGGGAGCTGTTTTTT

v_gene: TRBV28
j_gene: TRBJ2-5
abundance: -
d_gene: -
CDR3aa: CASSPPGLGRVETQYF
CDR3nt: TGTGCCAGCAGTCCCCCCGGGCTAGGAAGGGTGGAGACCCAGTACTTC

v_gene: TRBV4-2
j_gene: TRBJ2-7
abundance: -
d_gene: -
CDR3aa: CASSQDEGSYEQYF
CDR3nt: TGTGCCAGCAGCCAAGATGAGGGATCCTACGAGCAGTACTTC

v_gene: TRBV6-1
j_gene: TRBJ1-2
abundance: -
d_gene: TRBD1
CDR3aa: CASSRQQGQPGYTF
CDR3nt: TGTGCCAGCAGTAGGCAACAGGGGCAACCTGGCTACACCTTC

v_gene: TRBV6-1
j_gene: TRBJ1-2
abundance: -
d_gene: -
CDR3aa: CASSDTNYGYTF
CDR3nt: TGTGCCAGCTCCGACACCAACTATGGCTACACCTTC

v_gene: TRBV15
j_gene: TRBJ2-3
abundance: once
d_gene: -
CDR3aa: CATSIGRATSTDTQYF
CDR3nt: TGTGCCACCAGCATCGGCAGGGCCACTAGCACAGATACGCAGTATTTT

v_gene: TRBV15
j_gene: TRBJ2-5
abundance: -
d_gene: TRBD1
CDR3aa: CATSRDTGAETQYF
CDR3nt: TGTGCCACCAGCAGAGATACAGGGGCAGAGACCCAGTACTTC

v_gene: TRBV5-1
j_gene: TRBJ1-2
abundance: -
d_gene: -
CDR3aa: CASSLDSPNYGYTF
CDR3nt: TGCGCCAGCAGCTTAGACAGTCCTAACTATGGCTACACCTTC

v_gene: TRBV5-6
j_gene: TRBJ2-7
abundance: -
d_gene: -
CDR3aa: CASSGAYEQYF
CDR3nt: TGTGCCAGCAGCGGAGCCTACGAGCAGTACTTC

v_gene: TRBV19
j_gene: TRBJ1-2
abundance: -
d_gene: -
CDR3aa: CASSSGYGYTF
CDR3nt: TGTGCCAGTAGTTCCGGGTATGGCTACACCTTC

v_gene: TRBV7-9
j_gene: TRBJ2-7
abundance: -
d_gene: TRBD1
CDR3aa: CASSSPVGQGDEQYF
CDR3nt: TGTGCCAGCAGCTCCCCCGTCGGGCAGGGGGACGAGCAGTACTTC

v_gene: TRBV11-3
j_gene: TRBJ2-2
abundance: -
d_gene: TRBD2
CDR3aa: CASSLGLAGTGELFF
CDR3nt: TGTGCCAGCAGCTTAGGACTAGCGGGCACCGGGGAGCTGTTTTTT

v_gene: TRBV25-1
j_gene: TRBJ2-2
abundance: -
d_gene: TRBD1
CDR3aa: CASSFQGTGGGTGELFF
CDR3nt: TGTGCCAGCAGTTTCCAGGGGACAGGGGGCGGCACCGGGGAGCTGTTTTTT

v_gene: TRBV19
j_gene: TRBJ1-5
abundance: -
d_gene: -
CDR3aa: CASNTGAGQPQHF
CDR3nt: TGTGCCAGTAATACGGGGGCAGGGCAGCCCCAGCATTTT

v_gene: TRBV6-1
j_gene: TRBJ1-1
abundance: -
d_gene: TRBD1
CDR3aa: CASTMTGGTEAFF
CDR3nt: TGTGCCAGCACTATGACAGGGGGAACTGAAGCTTTCTTT

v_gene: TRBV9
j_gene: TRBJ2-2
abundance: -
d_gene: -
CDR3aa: CASSSPGVFSIGTGELFF
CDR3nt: TGTGCCAGCAGCTCCCCTGGGGTGTTTTCGATAGGCACCGGGGAGCTGTTTTTT

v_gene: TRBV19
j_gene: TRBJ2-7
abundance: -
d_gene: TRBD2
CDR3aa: CASSPLAGELEQYF
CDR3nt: TGTGCCAGTAGCCCCCTAGCGGGAGAACTCGAGCAGTACTTC

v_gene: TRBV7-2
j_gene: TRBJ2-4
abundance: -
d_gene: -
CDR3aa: CASSRTKNIQYF
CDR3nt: TGTGCCAGCAGCCGAACCAAAAACATTCAGTACTTC

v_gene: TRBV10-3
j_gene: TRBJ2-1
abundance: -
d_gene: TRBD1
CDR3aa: CAISLDRGTWQFF
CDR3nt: TGTGCCATCAGCCTGGACAGGGGCACATGGCAGTTCTTC

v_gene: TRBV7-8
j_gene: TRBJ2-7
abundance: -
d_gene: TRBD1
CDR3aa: CASSPPPGQGAYEQYF
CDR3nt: TGTGCCAGCAGCCCACCACCGGGACAGGGGGCATACGAGCAGTACTTC

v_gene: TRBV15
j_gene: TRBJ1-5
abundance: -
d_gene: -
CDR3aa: CATNDAGSGNQPQHF
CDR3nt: TGTGCCACCAACGATGCGGGGTCCGGGAATCAGCCCCAGCATTTT

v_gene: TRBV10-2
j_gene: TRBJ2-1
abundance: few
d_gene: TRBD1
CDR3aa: CASGTGTGNEQFF
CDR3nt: TGCGCCAGCGGGACAGGGACCGGGAATGAGCAGTTCTTC

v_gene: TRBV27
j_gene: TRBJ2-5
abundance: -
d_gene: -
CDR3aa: CASSLWPLVTETQYF
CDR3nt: TGTGCCAGCAGTTTGTGGCCTCTAGTGACTGAGACCCAGTACTTC

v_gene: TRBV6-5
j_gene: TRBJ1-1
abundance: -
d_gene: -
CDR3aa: CASSYVGKAFF
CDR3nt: TGTGCCAGCAGTTACGTGGGGAAAGCTTTCTTT

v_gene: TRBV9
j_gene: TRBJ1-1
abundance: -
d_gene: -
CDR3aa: CASSRAGQDNTEAFF
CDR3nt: TGTGCCAGCAGCCGCGCGGGGCAGGACAACACTGAAGCTTTCTTT

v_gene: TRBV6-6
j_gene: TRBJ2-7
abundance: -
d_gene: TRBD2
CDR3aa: CASTTSGSSYEQYF
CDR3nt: TGTGCCAGCACCACTAGCGGAAGCTCCTACGAGCAGTACTTC

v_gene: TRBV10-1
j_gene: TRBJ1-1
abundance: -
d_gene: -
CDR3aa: CASKLTENTEAFF
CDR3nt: TGCGCCAGCAAATTAACAGAAAACACTGAAGCTTTCTTT

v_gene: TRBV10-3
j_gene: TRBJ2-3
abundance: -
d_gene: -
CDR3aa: CAIRERGGPGDTQYF
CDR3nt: TGTGCCATCCGTGAAAGGGGGGGCCCTGGGGATACGCAGTATTTT

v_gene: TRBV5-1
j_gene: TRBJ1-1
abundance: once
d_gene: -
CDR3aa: CASSLEGATEAFF
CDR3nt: TGCGCCAGCAGCTTAGAAGGGGCAACTGAAGCTTTCTTT

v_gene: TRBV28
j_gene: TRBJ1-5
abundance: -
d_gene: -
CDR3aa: CASSVPARRTSNQPQHF
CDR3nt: TGTGCCAGCAGTGTCCCTGCACGGCGGACTAGCAATCAGCCCCAGCATTTT

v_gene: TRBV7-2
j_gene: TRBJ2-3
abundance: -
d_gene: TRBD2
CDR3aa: CASSPGLAPRSTDTQYF
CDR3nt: TGTGCCAGCAGCCCCGGACTAGCCCCCCGTAGCACAGATACGCAGTATTTT

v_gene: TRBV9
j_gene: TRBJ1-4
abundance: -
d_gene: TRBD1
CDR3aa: CASSAPGTGVEKLFF
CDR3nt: TGTGCCAGCAGCGCACCCGGGACAGGGGTCGAAAAACTGTTTTTT

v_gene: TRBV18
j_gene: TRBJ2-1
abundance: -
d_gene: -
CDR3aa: CASSRAAYNEQFF
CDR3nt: TGTGCCAGCTCACGGGCAGCCTACAATGAGCAGTTCTTC